This T cell receptor beta chain derives from a study of shared clonotypes between healthy human individuals. Overall study results and limits: Unshared clonotypes carried lower generation probabilities than those common to all four donors. Sharing of clonotypes among donors was expected to vary with sequencing depth.

The assay used deep level. Libraries were prepared by immunoSEQ multiplex PCR; TCRdb keeps only in-frame clonotypes and omits some of them. The sample yields around 2,000,000 clones, about 95% seen once. For this clone: Its antigen remains unknown.

CD8 cells classed as naive were CD45RO-negative and positively selected for CCR7, excluding terminally differentiated effector memory CD45RA+ cells. The V end lost 0 bases, the J end lost 1 base, and 4 bases lay between the germline ends. Germline CDR1 reads SGHDT; CDR2 reads YYEEEE. The length of the CDR3 is 13 residues. Sample: naive CD8+ T cells sorted from blood. This rearrangement joins TRBV5-6 to TRBJ1-1; no clear D. The TCR originated in a man in his late teens or twenties in good health. CDR3 sequence reads: CASSLETNTEAFF. The CDR3 coding sequence is TGTGCCAGCAGCTTGGAGACGAACACTGAAGCTTTCTTT.